Below, 19 T cell receptor beta chains from the same sample are listed, as sequenced in a study of blood T cells in healthy people across ages. The second PCR ran about 6 to 11 cycles with a sample-barcoded 5' primer and J-beta primers. From the 5' RACE reads, TCRdb called clonotypes with MiXCR, one entry per CDR3 protein. The data contain 540,000 or so distinct CDR3 sequences, 40% to 50% of them singletons. The source material was blood. Receptors were obtained from a man older than 75 in good health.

The sample holds many counts of this clonotype. This chain joins TRBV5-1 and TRBJ2-7, with 9 nucleotides matching TRBD1. Trimming removed 2 bases from V and 7 bases from J; junction bases left unmatched: 10. Looked up from germline, CDR1 is SGHRS and CDR2 is YFSETQ. The CDR3 totals 15 residues. CDR3 in amino acids: CASSLSTQGAEEQYF. CDR3 DNA sequence: TGCGCCAGCAGCTTATCAACACAGGGGGCTGAGGAGCAGTACTTC.

The chain recombines TRBV7-3 with TRBJ2-6; the D gene is possibly TRBD2 (6 bases). Germline V gene sequence: CDR1 SGHTA, CDR2 FQGTGA. The CDR3 extends over 17 amino acids. Trimming cost V 2 bases and J 2 bases, with 13 bases left between them. The CDR3, as DNA: TGTGCCAGCAGCTTACTTCCCGGGAGTGCTGGGGCCAACGTCCTGACTTTC. Amino acid sequence: CASSLLPGSAGANVLTF.

The rearrangement links TRBV7-2 to TRBJ2-5; 8 bases are shared with TRBD2. V was clipped by 2 bases and J by 4 bases; unmatched bases: 6. Germline-derived CDR1 and CDR2 are SGHTA and FQGNSA. The CDR3 covers 15 residues. This CDR3 is CASSLIRGGRETQYF. DNA for the CDR3: TGTGCCAGCAGCTTAATCCGCGGGGGGCGAGAGACCCAGTACTTC.

The rearrangement links TRBV20-1 to TRBJ2-1; 10 bases fit TRBD2. Trimming removed 3 bases from V and 6 bases from J; junction bases left unmatched: 5. Per the germline V gene, CDR1 is DFQATT and CDR2 is SNEGSKA (reference sequence). This CDR3 is built from 14 residues. CDR3 nucleotide sequence: TGCAGTGCTAGGGTGACTAGCGGGTTCAATGAGCAGTTCTTC. Its translation: CSARVTSGFNEQFF.

This rearrangement joins TRBV7-9 to TRBJ2-1; TRBD2 matches 13 bases. Germline CDR1 reads SEHNR; CDR2 reads FQNEAQ (reference sequence). The V segment lost 8 bases and the J segment 6 bases; nucleotides outside the gene matches: 4. The CDR3 runs to 14 residues. The CDR3 loop reads CASLLAGGINEQFF. The CDR3 DNA sequence: TGTGCCAGCCTACTAGCGGGAGGGATCAATGAGCAGTTCTTC.

The V and J genes are TRBV28 and TRBJ2-7; 10 bases are a match to TRBD2. Trimming removed 3 bases from V and 6 bases from J; junction bases left unmatched: 2. The CDR3 totals 13 residues. CDR1 MDHEN and CDR2 SYDVKM come from the germline V gene. The CDR3 DNA reads TGTGCCAGCAGTTTGGGACTAGCGAGCGAGCAGTACTTC. This codes for CASSLGLASEQYF.

The rearrangement links TRBV2 to TRBJ2-5; possibly TRBD1 for D (6 bases). The CDR3 is made up of 14 amino acids. Germline values: CDR1 SNHLY, CDR2 FYNNEI. V was trimmed by 6 bases and J by 1 base, leaving 12 bases between them. The CDR3 protein is CASRPGQVQETQYF. CDR3 coding DNA: TGTGCCAGCAGACCGGGACAAGTCCAAGAGACCCAGTACTTC.

This rearrangement joins TRBV20-1 to TRBJ2-1, with 9 bases matching TRBD2. CDR1 is DFQATT, CDR2 SNEGSKA, per germline (reference sequence). J lost 4 bases, V lost 0 bases, and 10 bases had no gene match. The CDR3 extends over 17 amino acids. For the CDR3, the DNA is TGCAGTGCTAGAGAGGCCCGGGGACTAGCAACTTACAATGAGCAGTTCTTC. This codes for CSAREARGLATYNEQFF.

The chain has TRBV3-1 and TRBJ2-1, with 8 positions matching TRBD2. V shed 4 bases and J 8 bases; nucleotides not matched to a gene: 13. This CDR3 contains 16 residues. Germline V gene sequence: CDR1 LGHDT, CDR2 YNNKEL (reference sequence). The CDR3 loop is CASSPSIRGGPHEQFF. The CDR3 DNA reads as TGTGCCAGCAGCCCAAGCATCCGCGGGGGGCCGCATGAGCAGTTCTTC.

There are a few counts of this clonotype. This chain connects TRBV20-1 to TRBJ1-1; tentatively, D is TRBD1 (6 bases). The CDR3 covers 13 residues. The germline V gene has CDR1 DFQATT and CDR2 SNEGSKA (reference sequence). The chain's CDR3 is CSAREGGNTEAFF. CDR3 coding DNA: TGCAGCGCCCGAGAGGGGGGTAACACTGAAGCTTTCTTT.

The genes are TRBV20-1 and TRBJ1-5, with 9 bases fitting TRBD1. The germline CDR1 and CDR2 sequences are DFQATT and SNEGSKA (reference sequence). With V trimmed by 2 bases and J by 3 bases, 8 bases remained unmatched. This CDR3 has 16 residues. CDR3 in amino acids: CSARTGTGSDNQPQHF. DNA for the CDR3: TGCAGTGCTAGAACCGGGACAGGGAGTGACAATCAGCCCCAGCATTTT.

The chain uses TRBV20-1 and TRBJ2-6; possibly TRBD1 or TRBD2 for D (5 bases each). Germline assignment: CDR1 DFQATT and CDR2 SNEGSKA (reference sequence). The CDR3 covers 17 residues. Trimming left V 6 bases short and J 0 bases short, with 18 bases between. The CDR3 DNA is TGCAGTGCCGAGTCGGGACGGACCATCTCTGGGGCCAACGTCCTGACTTTC. It translates to CSAESGRTISGANVLTF.

Only a few counts were recorded for this clonotype. The CDR3 nucleotides read TGCAGTGCTCCGCACAGGGGAGACAATCAGCCCCAGCATTTT. Its translation: CSAPHRGDNQPQHF. V is TRBV20-1 and J is TRBJ1-5; 7 bases align to TRBD1. V shed 5 bases, J shed 3 bases, and the junction held 7 bases outside the gene matches. Germline assignment: CDR1 DFQATT and CDR2 SNEGSKA (reference sequence). The CDR3 covers 14 residues.

This clonotype was found many times. The chain carries TRBV6-5 and TRBJ2-5, with TRBD2 matching over 14 bases. The CDR3 spans 16 residues. In germline, CDR1 is MNHEY, CDR2 SVGAGI. The junction had 1 base not matched to a gene; V was cut back by 2 bases and J by 2 bases. The CDR3 DNA is TGTGCCAGCAGTTACGGGACTAGCGGGGGACAAGAGACCCAGTACTTC. It codes for CASSYGTSGGQETQYF.

This clonotype occurred many times. This rearrangement joins TRBV29-1 to TRBJ2-5, with D possibly matching TRBD1 (6 bases). In germline, CDR1 is SQVTM, CDR2 ANQGSEA. The CDR3 loop spans 12 amino acids. With 7 bases removed from V and 5 bases from J, the gap between germline ends came to 14 bases. The DNA of the CDR3 is TGCAGCGGTGGACAGTTCGGGGAGACCCAGTACTTC. It encodes CSGGQFGETQYF. Full variable domain (remainder filled in from reference TRBV29-1 and TRBJ2-5): SAVISQKPSRDICQRGTSLTIQCQVDSQVTMMFWYRQQPGQSLTLIATANQGSEATYESGFVIDKFPISRPNLTFSTLTVSNMSPEDSSIYLCSGGQFGETQYFGPGTRLLVL.

To note about this clonotype: At one end, the junction sequence differs from germline, possibly due to a read error. The chain has TRBV6-5 and TRBJ2-2; a possible D gene is TRBD1 (6 bases). CDR3 length: 12 amino acids. CDR1 is MNHEY, CDR2 SVGAGI, per germline. CDR3 sequence (DNA): TGTGCCAGCAGCCGGGACACCGGGGAGCTGATTTTT. This sequence encodes CASSRDTGELIF.

V usage is TRBV10-3 and J usage is TRBJ2-3, with TRBD2 matching over 7 bases. Germline V lookup: CDR1 ENHRY, CDR2 SYGVKD. The CDR3 length is 13 residues. Unmatched junction bases numbered 8, after V lost 8 bases and J lost 6 bases. The CDR3 protein is CAIAGGKTDTQYF. The CDR3 DNA is TGTGCCATCGCCGGGGGGAAGACGGATACGCAGTATTTT.

V and J are TRBV27 and TRBJ2-1; 7 nucleotides align to TRBD2. V shed 5 bases, J shed 0 bases, and the junction held 7 bases outside the gene matches. The germline V gene encodes CDR1 MNHEY and CDR2 SMNVEV (reference sequence). CDR3 length: 16 residues. As DNA, the CDR3 is TGTGCCAGCAGTCTCCGGGACTACAGCTCCTACAATGAGCAGTTCTTC. Translation: CASSLRDYSSYNEQFF.

This clonotype was counted many times. The chain links TRBV7-3 to TRBJ2-1; 7 bases agree with TRBD2. V dropped 5 bases and J dropped 0; count of bases not matched to a gene: 4. The CDR3 extends over 15 amino acids. Germline V CDR1 and CDR2: SGHTA, FQGTGA. The CDR3 nucleotides are TGTGCCAGCAGCCAGGGACTACACTCCTACAATGAGCAGTTCTTC. This gives the protein CASSQGLHSYNEQFF. Combining the CDR3 with reference TRBV7-3 and TRBJ2-1 gives the whole variable domain GAGVSQTPSNKVTEKGKYVELRCDPISGHTALYWYRQSLGQGPEFLIYFQGTGAADDSGLPNDRFFAVRPEGSVSTLKIQRTERGDSAVYLCASSQGLHSYNEQFFGPGTRLTVL.